This T cell receptor (beta chain) comes out of a study of tumor-infiltrating lymphocytes in primary liver carcinoma. CDR1 and CDR2 from the germline V gene are MNHNS and SASEGT. The CDR3 spans 13 residues. The authors made TCR beta cDNA from about 500 ng total RNA with a constant-region primer. For TCR beta, libraries were produced by three nested multiplex PCR rounds using slightly modified ARM-PCR. Investigators reported that the first two PCR rounds, at 10 cycles each, used TRBV1-TRBV30 forward primers with a C-beta reverse primer. TCRdb itself ran the multiplex PCR reads through MiXCR, one entry per CDR3 protein. The sample records about 54,000 distinct CDR3 sequences, 70% to 85% being singletons. It was from approximately 20-30 mg of unsorted bulk tissue that RNA and DNA were co-extracted.

The rearrangement joins TRBV6-1 to TRBJ2-7; the D is unclear. This TCR derives from a man aged 35-49 years with primary liver carcinoma and hepatitis B virus infection. The source material was liver tumor tissue from sampling region 2. Subset in this sample: tumor region T2, inferior pole. DNA of the CDR3: TGTGCTAGCTATGAATGGGTTCTCTACGAGCAGTACTTC. It encodes CASYEWVLYEQYF.